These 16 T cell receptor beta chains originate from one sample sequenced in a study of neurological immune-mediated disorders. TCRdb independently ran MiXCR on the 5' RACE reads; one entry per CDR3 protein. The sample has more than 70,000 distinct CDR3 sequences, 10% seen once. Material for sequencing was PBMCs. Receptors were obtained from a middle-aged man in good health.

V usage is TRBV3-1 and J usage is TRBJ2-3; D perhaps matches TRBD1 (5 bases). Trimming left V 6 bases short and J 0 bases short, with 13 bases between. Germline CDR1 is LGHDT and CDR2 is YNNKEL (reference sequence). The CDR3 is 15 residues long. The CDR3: CASRPQGMSTDTQYF. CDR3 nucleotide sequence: TGTGCCAGCAGACCGCAGGGTATGAGCACAGATACGCAGTATTTT.

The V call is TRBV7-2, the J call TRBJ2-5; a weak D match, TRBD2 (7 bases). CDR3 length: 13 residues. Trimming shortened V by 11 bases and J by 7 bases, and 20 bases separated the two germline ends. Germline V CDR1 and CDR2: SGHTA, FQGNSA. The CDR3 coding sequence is TGTGCCCTCGAAGAGGGGGGGCGGGGGACCCAGTACTTC. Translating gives CALEEGGRGTQYF. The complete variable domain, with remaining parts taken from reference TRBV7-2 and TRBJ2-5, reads GAGVSQSPSNKVTEKGKDVELRCDPISGHTALYWYRQSLGQGLEFLIYFQGNSAPDKSGLPSDRFSAERTGGSVSTLTIQRTQQEDSAVYLCALEEGGRGTQYFGPGTRLLVL.

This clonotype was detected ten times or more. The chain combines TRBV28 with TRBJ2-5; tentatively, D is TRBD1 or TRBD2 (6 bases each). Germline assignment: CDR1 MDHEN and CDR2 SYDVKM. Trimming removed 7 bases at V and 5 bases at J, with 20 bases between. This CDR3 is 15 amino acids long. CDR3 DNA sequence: TGTGCCAGCAACGAACGAGGGGGAGGATTTGAGACCCAGTACTTC. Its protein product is CASNERGGGFETQYF. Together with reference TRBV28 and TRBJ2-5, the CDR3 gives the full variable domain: DVKVTQSSRYLVKRTGEKVFLECVQDMDHENMFWYRQDPGLGLRLIYFSYDVKMKEKGDIPEGYSVSREKKERFSLILESASTNQTSMYLCASNERGGGFETQYFGPGTRLLVL.

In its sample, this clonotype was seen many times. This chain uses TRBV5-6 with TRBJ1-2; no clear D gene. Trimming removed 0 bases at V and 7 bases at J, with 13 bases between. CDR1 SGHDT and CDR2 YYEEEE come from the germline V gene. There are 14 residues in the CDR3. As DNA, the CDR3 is TGTGCCAGCAGCTTGGCCAGTGGAGGCGGTGGCTACACCTTC. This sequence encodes CASSLASGGGGYTF.

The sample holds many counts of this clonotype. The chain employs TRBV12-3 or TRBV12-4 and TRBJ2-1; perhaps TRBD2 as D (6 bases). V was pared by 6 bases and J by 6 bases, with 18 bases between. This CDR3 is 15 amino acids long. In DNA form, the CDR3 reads TGTGCCAGCAGCGCCGGGTCCCCCGGGGGCAATGAGCAGTTCTTC. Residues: CASSAGSPGGNEQFF.

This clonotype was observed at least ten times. CDR3 nucleotide sequence: TGTGCCAGCAGCCAAGTCGCGGGGGCACTCTACGAGCAGTACTTC. This gives the protein CASSQVAGALYEQYF. The rearrangement uses TRBV14 and TRBJ2-7, with D tentatively TRBD2 (7 bases). The CDR3 is 15 amino acids. From germline, CDR1 is SGHDN and CDR2 FVKESK. Trimming took 1 base from V and 3 from J, leaving 13 bases between them.

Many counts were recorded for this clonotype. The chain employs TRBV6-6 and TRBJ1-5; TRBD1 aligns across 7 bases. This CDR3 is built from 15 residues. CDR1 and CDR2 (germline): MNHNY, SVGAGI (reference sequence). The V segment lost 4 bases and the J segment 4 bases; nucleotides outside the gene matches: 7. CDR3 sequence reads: CASSFRDRRNQPQHF. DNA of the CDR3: TGTGCCAGCAGTTTCCGGGACAGAAGAAATCAGCCCCAGCATTTT.

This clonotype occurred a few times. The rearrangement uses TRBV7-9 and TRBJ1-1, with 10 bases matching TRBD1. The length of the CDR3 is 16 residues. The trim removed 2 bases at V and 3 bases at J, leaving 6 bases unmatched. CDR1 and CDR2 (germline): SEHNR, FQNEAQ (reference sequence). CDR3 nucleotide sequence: TGTGCCAGCAGCTTACCCCCCGGGACAGGGGACACTGAAGCTTTCTTT. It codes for CASSLPPGTGDTEAFF.

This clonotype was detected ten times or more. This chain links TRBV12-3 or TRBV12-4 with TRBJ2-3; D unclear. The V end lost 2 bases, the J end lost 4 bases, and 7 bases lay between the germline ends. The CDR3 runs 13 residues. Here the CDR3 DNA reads TGTGCCAGCAGTTTAATTAAGGCAGATACGCAGTATTTT. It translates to CASSLIKADTQYF.

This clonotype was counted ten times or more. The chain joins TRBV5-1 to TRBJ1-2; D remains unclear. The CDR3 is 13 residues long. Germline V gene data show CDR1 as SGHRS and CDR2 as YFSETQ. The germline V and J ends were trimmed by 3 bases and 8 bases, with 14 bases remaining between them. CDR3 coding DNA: TGCGCCAGCAGCTCCGACCCAGGCTTGGGCTACACCTTC. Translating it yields CASSSDPGLGYTF.

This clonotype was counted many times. The CDR3 reads CASVERGEQFF. CDR3 nucleotide sequence: TGTGCCAGCGTCGAGCGGGGGGAGCAGTTCTTC. V gene TRBV6-1 combines with J gene TRBJ2-1, with TRBD2 matching 8 bases. Germline V CDR1 and CDR2: MNHNS, SASEGT. CDR3 length: 11 residues. J lost 10 bases, V lost 8 bases, and 4 bases had no gene match.

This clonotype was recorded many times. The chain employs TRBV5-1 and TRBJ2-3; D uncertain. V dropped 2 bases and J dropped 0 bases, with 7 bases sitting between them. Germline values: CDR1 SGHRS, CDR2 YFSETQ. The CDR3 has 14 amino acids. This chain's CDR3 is CASSFSSSTDTQYF. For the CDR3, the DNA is TGCGCCAGCAGCTTTTCCTCTAGCACAGATACGCAGTATTTT.

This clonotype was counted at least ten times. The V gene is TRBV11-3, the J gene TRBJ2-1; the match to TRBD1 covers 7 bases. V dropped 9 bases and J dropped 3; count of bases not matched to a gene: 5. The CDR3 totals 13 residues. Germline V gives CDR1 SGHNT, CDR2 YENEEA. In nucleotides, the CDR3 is TGTGCCAGTAGTGACAGGGTCTACAATGAGCAGTTCTTC. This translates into CASSDRVYNEQFF.

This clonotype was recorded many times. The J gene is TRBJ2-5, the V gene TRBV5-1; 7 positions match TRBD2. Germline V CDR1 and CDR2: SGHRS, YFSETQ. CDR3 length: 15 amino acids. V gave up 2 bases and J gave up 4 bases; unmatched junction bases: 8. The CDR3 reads CASSLSGVGGETQYF. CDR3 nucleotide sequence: TGCGCCAGCAGCTTAAGCGGGGTCGGTGGAGAGACCCAGTACTTC.

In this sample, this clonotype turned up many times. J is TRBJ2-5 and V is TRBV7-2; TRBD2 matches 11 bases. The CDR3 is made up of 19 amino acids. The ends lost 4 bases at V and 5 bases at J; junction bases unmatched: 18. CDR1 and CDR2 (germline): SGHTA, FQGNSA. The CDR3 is CASSSAFLGGLAARETQYF. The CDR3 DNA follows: TGTGCCAGCAGCTCCGCCTTCCTTGGGGGACTAGCGGCCAGGGAGACCCAGTACTTC.

The CDR3 DNA follows: TGTGCCAGCATGGCAGGGAGCTCCTATAATTCACCCCTCCACTTT. Its translation: CASMAGSSYNSPLHF. This sequence joins TRBV2 and TRBJ1-6; tentatively, D is TRBD1 (5 bases). CDR3 length: 15 amino acids. Per the germline V gene, CDR1 is SNHLY and CDR2 is FYNNEI. V was shortened by 7 bases and J by 0 bases, with 10 bases between the two germline ends.